Here is one T cell receptor (beta chain) with its context. This CDR3 is 13 amino acids long. The germline V and J ends were trimmed by 7 bases and 5 bases, with 14 bases remaining between them. The record originates from a study of blood T cell repertoires in COVID-19. Study-level information: Some COVID-19 samples were acute and others convalescent; all came from the United States, Italy and Spain.

Participants were aged about 18 to 100 years from around 26 US areas. Participants' own reports of clinical history determined their cohort assignment. As originally analysed: Estimation of nucleated cell counts was performed using reference gene primer amplification. The repertoire was sequenced with immunoSEQ multiplex PCR; TCRdb's copy has only in-frame clones and lacks some. Clone size and the V and J calls come from that table; the DNA yielded D and trimming. The profile covers 270,000 or so clones, with 75% to 95% appearing a single time and approximately 3% taken by the ten largest. The sequence was collected from a middle-aged man who had been exposed to COVID-19. The sequenced sample was PBMCs or T cells enriched from blood (not recorded which). V and J are TRBV12-3 or TRBV12-4 and TRBJ1-2; D gene unclear. The CDR3 DNA is TGTGCCAGCACCCCGAGTGAGGGTTATGGCTACACCTTC. Translation gives CASTPSEGYGYTF.